The 21 T cell receptor beta chains reported below all come from one sample, sequenced in a study of resident and recirculating memory T cells in vitiligo. The data were produced by immunoSEQ multiplex PCR, yet TCRdb's version contains in-frame clones alone and is incomplete. The table includes 70,000 to 75,000 clones, approximately 90% detected once. The material sequenced was blood. Source of these receptors: a male donor with vitiligo.

This chain joins TRBV11-1 and TRBJ2-1; 9 bases match TRBD2. Germline lookup yields CDR1 SGHAT and CDR2 FQDESV (reference sequence). The length of the CDR3 is 16 residues. J gave up 2 bases and V 1 base, and 3 bases lay outside the gene matches. This CDR3 reads CASSLGRGGTYNEQFF. The CDR3 coding sequence is TGTGCCAGCAGCTTAGGGCGGGGGGGAACCTACAATGAGCAGTTCTTC. The entire variable domain, with the rest obtained from reference TRBV11-1 and TRBJ2-1, is as follows: EAEVAQSPRYKITEKSQAVAFWCDPISGHATLYWYRQILGQGPELLVQFQDESVVDDSQLPKDRFSAERLKGVDSTLKIQPAELGDSAMYLCASSLGRGGTYNEQFFGPGTRLTVL.

This clone was recorded once. The chain has TRBV5-1 and TRBJ2-7, with 8 positions matching TRBD1. The CDR3 has 13 residues. V trimming: 3 bases; J trimming: 4 bases; junction bases outside the gene matches: 3. Germline CDR1 SGHRS, CDR2 YFSETQ. CDR3 in DNA: TGCGCCAGCAGCTATCAGGGGGCTTACGAGCAGTACTTC. It is translated as CASSYQGAYEQYF.

The V gene is TRBV28, the J gene TRBJ1-2, with 9 bases aligning to TRBD1. The V gene end was trimmed by 6 bases and the J gene end by 4 bases; junction bases not matched to a gene: 9. CDR1 and CDR2 from the germline V gene are MDHEN and SYDVKM. The CDR3 runs to 15 residues. In nucleotides, the CDR3 is TGTGCCAGCAGCCTTCCGACAGGGGGGAGCTATGGCTACACCTTC. Its translation: CASSLPTGGSYGYTF.

CDR3 bases: TGTGCCAGCAGTTACTCTGCAGGGGGCCTAGAGACCCAGTACTTC. Translation gives CASSYSAGGLETQYF. The chain combines TRBV6-5 with TRBJ2-5, with TRBD1 identical over 8 bases. This CDR3 has 15 amino acids. The germline V gene has CDR1 MNHEY and CDR2 SVGAGI. J was trimmed by 4 bases and V by 0 bases; bases with no gene match: 4.

The V and J genes are TRBV7-2 and TRBJ2-5; D possibly corresponds to TRBD1 (5 bases). V lost 5 bases to trimming and J lost 5 bases, with 12 bases between them. Germline V gives CDR1 SGHTA, CDR2 FQGNSA. This CDR3 spans 13 amino acids. CDR3 sequence (DNA): TGTGCCAGCAGCCCTAGACAGACGGAGACCCAGTACTTC. This encodes CASSPRQTETQYF.

V and J are TRBV5-3 and TRBJ1-4; no reliable D call. TRBV5-3 is an open reading frame whose function is uncertain. The CDR3 covers 12 residues. Trimming took off 10 bases at V and 8 bases at J, with 15 bases between the two ends. Here the CDR3 DNA reads TGTGCCTCCCGACCTAGACGGGAAAAACTGTTTTTT. Encoded protein: CASRPRREKLFF.

The chain recombines TRBV4-3 with TRBJ2-3; tentatively, D is TRBD2 (6 bases). The CDR3 runs 18 residues. V lost 1 base and J lost 4, with 21 bases in between. Germline V CDR1 and CDR2: LGHNA, YSLEER. The CDR3 region is CASSQGPYGTPEADTQYF. CDR3 nucleotide sequence: TGCGCCAGCAGCCAAGGACCCTACGGGACTCCCGAGGCAGATACGCAGTATTTT.

The genes are TRBV7-8 and TRBJ1-6; perhaps TRBD1 as D (6 bases). From germline, CDR1 is SGHVS and CDR2 FQNEAQ. V gave up 5 bases and J gave up 10 bases, with 15 bases separating them. The CDR3 is made up of 14 amino acids. CDR3 in DNA: TGTGCCAGCAGCATGACAGGCCGAGGGTCACCCCTCCACTTT. Translating gives CASSMTGRGSPLHF.

This chain connects TRBV10-3 to TRBJ1-2; 8 bases are shared with TRBD1. Germline CDR1 ENHRY, CDR2 SYGVKD. This CDR3 has 19 residues. The V segment lost 11 bases and the J segment 4 bases; nucleotides outside the gene matches: 27. This CDR3 is CAALGGQGQGEAPIYGYTF. DNA for the CDR3: TGTGCCGCCCTCGGCGGGCAAGGACAGGGTGAAGCCCCCATCTATGGCTACACCTTC.

The chain joins TRBV2 to TRBJ2-3; unclear D gene. The length of the CDR3 is 12 residues. CDR1 SNHLY and CDR2 FYNNEI come from the germline V gene. The V end lost 5 bases, the J end lost 6 bases, and 9 bases lay between the germline ends. CDR3 residues: CASSPSQDTQYF. The CDR3 DNA is TGTGCCAGCAGTCCCTCCCAGGATACGCAGTATTTT. The whole variable domain, filled in from reference TRBV2 and TRBJ2-3, reads EPEVTQTPSHQVTQMGQEVILRCVPISNHLYFYWYRQILGQKVEFLVSFYNNEISEKSEIFDDQFSVERPDGSNFTLKIRSTKLEDSAMYFCASSPSQDTQYFGPGTRLTVL.

CDR3 bases: TGTGCCAGCAGCTACCAGAAAATGGGGGCCAACGTCCTGACTTTC. Translation gives CASSYQKMGANVLTF. The chain is built from TRBV14 and TRBJ2-6; D unclear. CDR1 and CDR2 (germline): SGHDN, FVKESK. The CDR3 extends over 15 amino acids. V was shortened by 5 bases and J by 4 bases, with 12 bases between the two germline ends.

V is TRBV7-8 and J is TRBJ1-1; 8 bases align to TRBD1. Looked up from germline, CDR1 is SGHVS and CDR2 is FQNEAQ. J was trimmed by 4 bases and V by 3 bases; bases with no gene match: 16. CDR3 length: 18 amino acids. This CDR3 reads CASSFETGHRQGLTEAFF. CDR3 DNA: TGTGCCAGCAGCTTCGAGACCGGTCATCGACAGGGGCTCACTGAAGCTTTCTTT.

The rearrangement uses TRBV27 and TRBJ1-4, with 8 bases aligning to TRBD1. Unmatched junction bases numbered 6, after V lost 2 bases and J lost 7 bases. This CDR3 region has 15 residues. CDR1 and CDR2 from the germline V gene are MNHEY and SMNVEV (reference sequence). CDR3 amino acids: CASSLIRGRGEKLFF. Here the CDR3 DNA reads TGTGCCAGCAGTTTAATCAGGGGGCGAGGTGAAAAACTGTTTTTT.

This chain joins TRBV4-1 and TRBJ2-1, with 7 bases identical to TRBD2. The CDR3 is made up of 18 amino acids. J lost 5 bases, V lost 2 bases, and 15 bases had no gene match. CDR1 is MGHRA, CDR2 YSYEKL, per germline. The CDR3, as DNA: TGCGCCAGCAGCCAATGGGCTACGACGCTGGCGGGGGACAATGAGCAGTTCTTC. It specifies CASSQWATTLAGDNEQFF.

The chain carries TRBV7-2 and TRBJ2-7; TRBD1 matches 8 bases. V shed 5 bases, J shed 6 bases, and the junction held 9 bases outside the gene matches. Germline V gene sequence: CDR1 SGHTA, CDR2 FQGNSA. This CDR3 comprises 14 residues. DNA for the CDR3: TGTGCCAGCAGCGGACAGGGCCTTTTAGTCGAGCAGTACTTC. It specifies CASSGQGLLVEQYF.

This chain joins TRBV6-5 and TRBJ1-2; unclear D gene. Trimming shortened V by 0 bases and J by 10 bases, and 12 bases separated the two germline ends. The CDR3 spans 13 residues. Per the germline V gene, CDR1 is MNHEY and CDR2 is SVGAGI. The CDR3 reads CASSYSGSRVYTF. The CDR3 coding sequence is TGTGCCAGCAGTTACTCGGGGAGCCGGGTCTACACCTTC.

The genes are TRBV4-3 and TRBJ2-2; the D gene is possibly TRBD2 (6 bases). Germline CDR1 and CDR2: LGHNA and YSLEER. The ends were cut back, 5 bases at V and 7 bases at J, with 17 bases in the middle. This CDR3 spans 15 amino acids. The CDR3 sequence is CASSGTGAGHGELFF. CDR3 in DNA: TGCGCCAGCAGCGGAACGGGAGCAGGGCACGGGGAGCTGTTTTTT.

The chain combines TRBV19 with TRBJ2-5, with 9 bases matching TRBD1. V shed 2 bases, J shed 4 bases, and the junction held 8 bases outside the gene matches. CDR1 and CDR2 from the germline V gene are LNHDA and SQIVND (reference sequence). The CDR3 length is 16 residues. CDR3 in DNA: TGTGCCAGTAGTATAATGGGACAGGGAGGGAGAGAGACCCAGTACTTC. This codes for CASSIMGQGGRETQYF.

The V and J genes are TRBV6-1 and TRBJ1-4, with unresolved D. The V end was cut by 4 bases, the J end by 1 base, with 25 bases between. CDR1 is MNHNS, CDR2 SASEGT, per germline. This CDR3 comprises 20 residues. In nucleotides, the CDR3 is TGTGCCAGCAGTGCTCGGGTCCCGCGAACTATCCTATTAACTAATGAAAAACTGTTTTTT. Protein product: CASSARVPRTILLTNEKLFF.

The chain has TRBV4-3 and TRBJ1-6; D is unresolved. Trimming took 1 base from V and 5 from J, leaving 9 bases between them. Germline values: CDR1 LGHNA, CDR2 YSLEER. The CDR3 spans 15 residues. CDR3 nucleotide sequence: TGCGCCAGCAGCCAAGGGTTCCAGGATAATTCACCCCTCCACTTT. Protein sequence: CASSQGFQDNSPLHF.

The rearrangement links TRBV7-2 to TRBJ2-2; 10 bases line up with TRBD2. The CDR3 length is 17 residues. Per germline, CDR1 SGHTA and CDR2 FQGNSA. With 2 bases clipped from V and 6 bases from J, the junction kept 9 bases outside the gene matches. The CDR3 here is CASSLRRPSGGAGELFF. As DNA, the CDR3 is TGTGCCAGCAGCTTAAGGAGACCCAGCGGGGGGGCCGGGGAGCTGTTTTTT.